These T cell receptor beta chains were read from a single sample in a study of beta chain features in type 1 diabetes. Libraries were prepared by immunoSEQ multiplex PCR; TCRdb keeps only in-frame clonotypes and omits some of them. The table lists hundreds of thousands of clones, roughly 15% of them singletons. Sequenced material: naive CD4+ T cells from blood. Every receptor here comes from a woman between 18 and 29 years old in good health. Both conserved end residues are part of each CDR3. The order of the fields is clone size, CDR3 length, V gene, J gene, D gene, CDR3 DNA, CDR3 protein. The D gene is left open where the match is weak. Some rows mark clone size as missing; the rest say once, few, many or name a class of expanded clone.

>NA|17|TRBV10-3|TRBJ2-1|NA
TGTGCCATCAGTGAGTCGCTTGGGCGGAGCTCCTACAATGAGCAGTTCTTC
CAISESLGRSSYNEQFF
>few|18|TRBV13|TRBJ2-5|TRBD2
TGTGCCAGCAGCTTAGCGGGACTAGCGGGAGGGCTTGAAGAGACCCAGTACTTC
CASSLAGLAGGLEETQYF
>NA|16|TRBV27|TRBJ2-3|TRBD1
TGTGCCAGCAGTTCCCCACAGGGGGCTTTCGTTAATACGCAGTATTTT
CASSSPQGAFVNTQYF
>NA|14|TRBV7-2|TRBJ1-5|NA
TGTGCCAGCAGCCGCCGGGATGGCAATCAGCCCCAGCATTTT
CASSRRDGNQPQHF
>NA|16|TRBV7-2|TRBJ2-2|NA
TGTGCCAGCAGCTTAGCTGGGCGAGCGAACACCGGGGAGCTGTTTTTT
CASSLAGRANTGELFF
>NA|14|TRBV28|TRBJ2-7|NA
TGTGCCAGCAGCCCGGGACAACGAACCTACGAGCAGTACTTC
CASSPGQRTYEQYF
>NA|15|TRBV9|TRBJ2-2|TRBD2
TGTGCCAGCAGCGCTAGCGGGGCGAACACCGGGGAGCTGTTTTTT
CASSASGANTGELFF
>NA|15|TRBV18|TRBJ2-7|NA
TGTGCCAGCTCACCATTTCCGGGAGACTCCTACGAGCAGTACTTC
CASSPFPGDSYEQYF
>NA|15|TRBV27|TRBJ2-1|TRBD2
TGTGCCAGCAGTACCCTAGCGGGAGTGGAAAATGAGCAGTTCTTC
CASSTLAGVENEQFF
>NA|14|TRBV6-5|TRBJ1-3|NA
TGTGCCAGCAGCGACAGATTCTCTGGAAACACCATATATTTT
CASSDRFSGNTIYF
>few|17|TRBV19|TRBJ2-5|NA
TGTGCCAGTAGTATAGAGTTGAGCACGCCGTGGGGAGAGACCCAGTACTTC
CASSIELSTPWGETQYF